The 6 T cell receptor beta chains presented below share a single source sample, sequenced in a study of T cell responses to AZD1222 COVID-19 vaccine. The assay was immunoSEQ multiplex PCR, and TCRdb's table has in-frame clones only and misses some. The table records approximately 150,000 clones, around 84% of them present only once. The sample was peripheral blood, taken 28 days after the second AZD1222 dose. These receptor sequences come from an adult who received the AZD1222 COVID-19 vaccine.

V usage is TRBV11-3 and J usage is TRBJ2-2; possible D gene TRBD1, 5 bases. This CDR3 is 18 amino acids long. The V gene lost 2 bases and the J gene lost 1 base, with 17 bases spanning the gap. Looked up from germline, CDR1 is SGHNT and CDR2 is YENEEA. In DNA, the CDR3 is TGTGCCAGCAGCTTACCCCCCGGCAACAGGATGAACACCGGGGAGCTGTTTTTT. The encoded protein is CASSLPPGNRMNTGELFF.

The V gene is TRBV12-3 or TRBV12-4, the J gene TRBJ1-1; D possibly corresponds to TRBD1 (5 bases). Deletions cut 6 bases from V and 4 bases from J, with 12 bases between. CDR3 size: 13 residues. The CDR3, as DNA: TGTGCCAGCAGCCGCAGGGACCCCACTGAAGCTTTCTTT. Amino acids: CASSRRDPTEAFF.

The genes are TRBV11-3 and TRBJ2-2; D remains unclear. This CDR3 contains 13 residues. Germline V CDR1 and CDR2: SGHNT, YENEEA. V shed 5 bases and J shed 3 bases, with 7 bases lying between them. The CDR3 loop is CASSPRDTGELFF. For the CDR3, the DNA is TGTGCCAGCAGCCCCCGGGACACCGGGGAGCTGTTTTTT.

The rearrangement uses TRBV9 and TRBJ2-3, with D possibly TRBD1 on 6 matching bases. This CDR3 is 16 amino acids long. V was pared by 3 bases and J by 4 bases, with 18 bases between. CDR1 is SGDLS, CDR2 YYNGEE, per germline. CDR3 in DNA: TGTGCCAGCAGCGATCGGACAGATAAATGGGCAGATACGCAGTATTTT. This sequence encodes CASSDRTDKWADTQYF.

This clone turned up a few times. The chain links TRBV11-2 to TRBJ1-6, with 11 bases matching TRBD1. The trim removed 4 bases at V and 9 bases at J, leaving 5 bases unmatched. The CDR3 covers 15 residues. CDR1 is SGHAT and CDR2 is FQNNGV in the germline V gene. The CDR3 is CASSSWTGGSSPLHF. In nucleotides, the CDR3 is TGTGCCAGCAGCTCCTGGACAGGGGGCTCTTCACCCCTCCACTTT.

This rearrangement joins TRBV4-1 to TRBJ2-1; no reliable D call. The CDR3 sequence is 12 residues long. V was clipped by 4 bases and J by 15 bases, with 16 bases between them. Germline CDR1 MGHRA, CDR2 YSYEKL. The CDR3 bases are TGCGCCAGCAGCCGAGATCTAGAAAGGCCGTTCTTC. Its translation: CASSRDLERPFF.